This TCR beta chain was documented in a study of T cells expressing NK-cell markers. It was by 5'RACE template switching with UMIs that TCR beta cDNA was made. Using the 5' RACE reads, TCRdb records one entry per CDR3 protein without DNA. This sample carries 130,000 to 150,000 distinct CDR3 sequences, with around 10% going to the ten biggest clones. Study-wide results and limits: NKG2C+ dominant clonotype frequencies in a handful of donors were roughly 1.0-7.5% of CD8+ T cells.

A remark on this clonotype: Its antigen is undetermined.

CDR1 is MNHEY, CDR2 SVGAGI, per germline. The CDR3 is 13 amino acids. The sequence was collected from a man younger than 30 in good health. Sequenced material: blood T cells: a sorted CD56 or NKG2C T cell subset, CD4+ or CD8+ T cells, or bulk PBMC T cells (not recorded which). This chain uses TRBV6-5 with TRBJ2-7. CDR3 loop: CASSYSSGREQYF.